The source of this TCR beta chain is a study of T cells after posttransplantation cyclophosphamide. Broader study findings: After PTCy, TRB diversity resembled that of CNI/methotrexate controls. TRB overlap between skin or GI tissue T cells and blood was limited. Donor CD8+ memory clones often dominated recipient blood repertoires at later times.

This clone was detected a few times. Its target is unknown. Sequencing was performed with immunoSEQ multiplex PCR; in TCRdb, only in-frame clones are kept and a portion is missing. This table has 12,000 or so clones, approximately 2% appearing once. V lost 8 bases to trimming and J lost 5 bases, with 15 bases between them. The CDR3 sequence is 13 residues long. Germline V gives CDR1 MNHEY, CDR2 SVGAGI. Busulfan-fludarabine conditioning, marrow transplant, and cyclophosphamide on days +3 and +4 were administered. This chain joins TRBV6-5 and TRBJ2-5; no clear D. This specimen consisted of PBMCs, obtained after allogeneic stem cell transplant with posttransplant cyclophosphamide. The sequence derives from a male patient aged 30 to 40 who received an allogeneic stem cell transplant from a related donor, was CMV-positive, and had no GVHD. Some T cells may be graft donor cells. The CDR3 nucleotides read TGTGCCAGCCAAGTATCTATAACTGAGACCCAGTACTTC. Encoded protein: CASQVSITETQYF.